This TCR beta chain derives from a study of beta chain features in type 1 diabetes. All of the isolated RNA was reverse transcribed, so expressed TCRB transcripts were sequenced. Method: immunoSEQ multiplex PCR; TCRdb's copy keeps in-frame clones and lacks some. The table records hundreds of thousands of clones, 13% of them present only once. In its sample, this clone was seen a few times. As yet, its antigen is unknown. Study-level findings and limits: Shortening that was moderate but significant affected the TCRB CDR3s of Type 1 diabetes patients in all four CD4+ subsets.

Germline-derived CDR1 and CDR2 are SGHNT and YYREEE (reference sequence). This CDR3 spans 15 amino acids. The germline V and J ends were trimmed by 4 bases and 5 bases, with 19 bases remaining between them. The chain is built from TRBV5-4 and TRBJ2-7, with a possible D match to TRBD2 (6 bases). Source material: naive CD4+ T cells from blood. This sequence originates from a man between 18 and 35 years old with type 1 diabetes. DNA of the CDR3: TGTGCCAGCAGCGACGCAGCGACCGGGGGAAACGAGCAGTACTTC. Amino acid sequence: CASSDAATGGNEQYF.